The 5 T cell receptor beta chains in this list originate from one sample, sequenced in a study of shared clonotypes between healthy human individuals. The data were produced by immunoSEQ multiplex PCR, yet TCRdb's version contains in-frame clones alone and is incomplete. The sample includes some 1.5 million clones, under 99% of them seen just once. Input material: naive CD4+ T cells sorted from blood. Documented subset: CD45RA+ positively selected. The receptor source for this set is a man younger than 40 in good health.

The chain links TRBV27 to TRBJ1-2; D remains ambiguous. The CDR3 runs 13 residues. Germline V lookup: CDR1 MNHEY, CDR2 SMNVEV (reference sequence). Trimming took off 6 bases at V and 6 bases at J, with 14 bases between the two ends. The CDR3 here is CASSYRGLDGYTF. CDR3 DNA sequence: TGTGCCAGCAGCTATCGGGGTCTGGATGGCTACACCTTC.

The V gene is TRBV29-1, the J gene TRBJ2-3; D perhaps matches TRBD1 (5 bases). This CDR3 spans 15 amino acids. In germline, CDR1 is SQVTM, CDR2 ANQGSEA. Deletions cut 6 bases from V and 2 bases from J, with 18 bases between. The CDR3 region is CSVRLDIDPTDTQYF. The CDR3 bases are TGCAGCGTCCGCCTGGACATCGACCCCACAGATACGCAGTATTTT.

As to this clone: The identical CDR3 is also encoded by other nucleotide sequences in the sample. The chain is built from TRBV5-1 and TRBJ2-1; D is undetermined. Germline V gene sequence: CDR1 SGHRS, CDR2 YFSETQ. The V gene lost 0 bases and the J gene lost 3 bases, with 4 bases spanning the gap. CDR3 length equals 13 residues. DNA of the CDR3: TGCGCCAGCAGCTTGGACGGCTACAATGAGCAGTTCTTC. It is translated as CASSLDGYNEQFF.

The CDR3 is CAWSVRGREQYF. Written as DNA, the CDR3 is TGTGCCTGGAGTGTACGGGGGAGGGAGCAGTACTTC. The rearrangement links TRBV30 to TRBJ2-5; 7 bases map to TRBD2. CDR1 and CDR2 from the germline V gene are GTSNPN and SVGIG (reference sequence). The V segment lost 0 bases and the J segment 11 bases; nucleotides outside the gene matches: 6. The CDR3 spans 12 residues.

J is TRBJ2-3 and V is TRBV29-1, with 9 bases identical to TRBD1. The CDR3 runs 15 residues. The V and J ends lost 3 bases and 1 base, in that order; junction bases with no gene match: 5. The germline V gene has CDR1 SQVTM and CDR2 ANQGSEA. The CDR3 here is CSVDPTGGGTDTQYF. Written as DNA, the CDR3 is TGCAGCGTTGACCCGACAGGGGGAGGCACAGATACGCAGTATTTT.